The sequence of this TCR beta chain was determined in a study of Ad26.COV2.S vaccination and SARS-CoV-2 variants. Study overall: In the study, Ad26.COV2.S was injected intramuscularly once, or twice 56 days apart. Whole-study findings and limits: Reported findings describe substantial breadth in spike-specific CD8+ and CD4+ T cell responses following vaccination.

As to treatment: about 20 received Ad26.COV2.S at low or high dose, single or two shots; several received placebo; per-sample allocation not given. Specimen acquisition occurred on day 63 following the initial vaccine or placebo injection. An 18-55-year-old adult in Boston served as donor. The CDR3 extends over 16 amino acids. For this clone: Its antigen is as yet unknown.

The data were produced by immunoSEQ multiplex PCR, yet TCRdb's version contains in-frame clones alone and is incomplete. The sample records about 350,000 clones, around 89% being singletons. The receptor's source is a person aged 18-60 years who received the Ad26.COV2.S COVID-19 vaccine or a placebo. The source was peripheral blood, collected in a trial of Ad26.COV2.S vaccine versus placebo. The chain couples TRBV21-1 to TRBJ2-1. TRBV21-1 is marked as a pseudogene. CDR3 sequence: CASSKDVREINNEQFF. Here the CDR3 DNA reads TGTGCCAGCAGCAAAGATGTCAGGGAGATAAACAATGAGCAGTTCTTC.